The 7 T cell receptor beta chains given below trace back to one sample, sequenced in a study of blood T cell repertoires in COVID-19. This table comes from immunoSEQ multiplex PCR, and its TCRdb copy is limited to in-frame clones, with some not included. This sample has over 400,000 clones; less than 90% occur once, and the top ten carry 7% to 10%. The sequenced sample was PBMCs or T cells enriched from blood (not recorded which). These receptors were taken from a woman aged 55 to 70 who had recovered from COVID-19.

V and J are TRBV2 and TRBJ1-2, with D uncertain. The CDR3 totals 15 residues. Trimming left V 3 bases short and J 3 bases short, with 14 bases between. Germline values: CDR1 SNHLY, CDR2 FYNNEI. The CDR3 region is CASSDSQILYYGYTF. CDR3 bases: TGTGCCAGCAGTGACAGTCAGATCCTTTACTATGGCTACACCTTC.

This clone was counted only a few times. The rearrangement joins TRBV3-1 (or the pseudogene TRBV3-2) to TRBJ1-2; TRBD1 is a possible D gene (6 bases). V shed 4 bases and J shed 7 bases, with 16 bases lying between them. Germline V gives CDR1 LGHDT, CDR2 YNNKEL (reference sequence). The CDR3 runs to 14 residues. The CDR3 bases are TGTGCCAGCAGCCTCGGCCAGGGGCCCAGTGGCTACACCTTC. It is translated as CASSLGQGPSGYTF.

The CDR3 sequence is CASSEIGAGPRLGYTF. The CDR3 DNA reads as TGTGCCAGCAGCGAGATTGGCGCAGGGCCACGTTTGGGCTACACCTTC. The chain links TRBV7-2 to TRBJ1-2; D may be TRBD1 (5 bases). The length of the CDR3 is 16 residues. In germline, CDR1 is SGHTA, CDR2 FQGNSA. V lost 5 bases, J lost 8 bases, and 24 bases lay in between.

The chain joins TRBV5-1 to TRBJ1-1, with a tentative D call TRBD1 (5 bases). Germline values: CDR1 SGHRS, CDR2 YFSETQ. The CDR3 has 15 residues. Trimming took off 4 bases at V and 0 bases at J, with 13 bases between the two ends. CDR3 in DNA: TGCGCCAGCAGCGTTGAAGGAGGGGTGAACACTGAAGCTTTCTTT. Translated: CASSVEGGVNTEAFF.

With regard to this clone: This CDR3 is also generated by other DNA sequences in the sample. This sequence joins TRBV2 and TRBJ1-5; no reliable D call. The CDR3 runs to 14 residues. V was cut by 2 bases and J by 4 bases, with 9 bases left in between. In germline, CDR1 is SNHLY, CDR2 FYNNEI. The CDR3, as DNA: TGTGCCAGCAGTGAAACGGGTAGTAATCAGCCCCAGCATTTT. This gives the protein CASSETGSNQPQHF. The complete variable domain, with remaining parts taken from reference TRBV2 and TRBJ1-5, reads EPEVTQTPSHQVTQMGQEVILRCVPISNHLYFYWYRQILGQKVEFLVSFYNNEISEKSEIFDDQFSVERPDGSNFTLKIRSTKLEDSAMYFCASSETGSNQPQHFGDGTRLSIL.

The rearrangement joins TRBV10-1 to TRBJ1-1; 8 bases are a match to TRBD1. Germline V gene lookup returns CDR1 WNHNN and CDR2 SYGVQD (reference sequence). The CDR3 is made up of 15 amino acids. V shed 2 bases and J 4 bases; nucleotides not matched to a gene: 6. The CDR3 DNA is TGCGCCAGCAGTGAGCGGACAGGGTTTGCCACTGAAGCTTTCTTT. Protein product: CASSERTGFATEAFF.

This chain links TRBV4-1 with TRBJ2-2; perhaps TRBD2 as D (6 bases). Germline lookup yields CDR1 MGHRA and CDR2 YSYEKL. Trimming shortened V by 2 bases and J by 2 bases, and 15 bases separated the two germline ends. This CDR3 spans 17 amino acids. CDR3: CASSQLAGTLNTGELFF. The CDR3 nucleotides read TGCGCCAGCAGCCAACTGGCGGGGACTTTAAACACCGGGGAGCTGTTTTTT.